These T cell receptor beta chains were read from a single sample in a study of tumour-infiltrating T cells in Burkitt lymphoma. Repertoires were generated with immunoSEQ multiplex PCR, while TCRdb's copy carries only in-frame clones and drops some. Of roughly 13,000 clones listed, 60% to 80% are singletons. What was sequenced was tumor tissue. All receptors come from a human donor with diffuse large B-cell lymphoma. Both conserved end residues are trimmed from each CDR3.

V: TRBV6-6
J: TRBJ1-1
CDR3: ASRIGEGNTEAF

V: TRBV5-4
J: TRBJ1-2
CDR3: ASSLGSATAGYT

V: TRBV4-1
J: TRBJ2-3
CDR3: ASSQTPEYKDTQY

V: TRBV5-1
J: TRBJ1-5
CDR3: ASSFGTGRNQPQH

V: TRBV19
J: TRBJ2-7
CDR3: ASSMWPYEQY

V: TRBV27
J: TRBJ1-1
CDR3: ASTLTGLMNTEAF

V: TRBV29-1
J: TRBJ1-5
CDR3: SVSGGGGNQPQH

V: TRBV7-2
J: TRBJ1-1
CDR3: ASSLVSDVGTEAF

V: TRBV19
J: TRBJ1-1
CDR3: ASSLNTEAF

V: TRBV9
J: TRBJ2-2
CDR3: ASSVQGSNTGELF

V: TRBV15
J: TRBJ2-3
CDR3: ATRGQDTQY

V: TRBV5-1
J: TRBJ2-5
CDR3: ASSLDKPAQETQY

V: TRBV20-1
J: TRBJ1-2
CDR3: SARTPGGYT

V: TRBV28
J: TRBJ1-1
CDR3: ASSLLTVNTEAF

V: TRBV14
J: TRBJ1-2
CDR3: ASSQWRGVAYGYT

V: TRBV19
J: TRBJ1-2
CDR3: ASSIGKVLGYT

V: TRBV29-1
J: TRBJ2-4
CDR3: SVEFLAKNIQY

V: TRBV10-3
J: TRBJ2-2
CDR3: AISKPGQPTGELF

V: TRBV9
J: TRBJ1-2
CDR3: ASSVANRGKEGYT

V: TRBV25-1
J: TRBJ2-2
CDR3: ASSGGSGTEELF

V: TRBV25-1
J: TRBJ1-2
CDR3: ASSRRGWELGGYT

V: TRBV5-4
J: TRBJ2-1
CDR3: ASSTWGGRWNEQF

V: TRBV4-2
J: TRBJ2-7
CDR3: ASGSGRGPEQY

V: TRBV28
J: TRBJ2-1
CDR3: ASSPLGTSGSYNEQF

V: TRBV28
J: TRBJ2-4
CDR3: ASSQPSEALLAKNIQY

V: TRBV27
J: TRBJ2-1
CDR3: ASSLSLAGAGNEQF

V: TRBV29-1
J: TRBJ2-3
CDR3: SVPGTSGITDTQY

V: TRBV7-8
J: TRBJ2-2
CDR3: ASSPRLAGAGELF

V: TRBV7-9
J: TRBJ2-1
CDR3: ASSSGLDSEQF

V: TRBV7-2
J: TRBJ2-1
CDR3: ASSNRLDLIPF

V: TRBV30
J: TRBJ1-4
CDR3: AWRAEGEKLF

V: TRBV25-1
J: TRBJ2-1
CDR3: ASSDRPVHNEQF

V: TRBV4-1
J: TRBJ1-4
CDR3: ASSQEEGTNEKLF

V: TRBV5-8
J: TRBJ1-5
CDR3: ASRGQGFEPQH

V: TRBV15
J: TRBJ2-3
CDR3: ATSVGLAGPTDTQY

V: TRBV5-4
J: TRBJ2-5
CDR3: ASSPYLETQY

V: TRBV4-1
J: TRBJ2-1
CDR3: ASSQDLPAGGIRYNEQF

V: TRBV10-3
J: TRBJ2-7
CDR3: AISKTGDAYEQY

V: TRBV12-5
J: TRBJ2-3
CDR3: ASVPWAGDTQY

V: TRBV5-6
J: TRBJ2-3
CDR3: ASSLQREYTDTQY

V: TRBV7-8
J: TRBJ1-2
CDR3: ASSSDSLSGYT

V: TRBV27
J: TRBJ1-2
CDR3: ASSLSRGTDYGYT

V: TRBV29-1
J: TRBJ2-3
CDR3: SVEDRREGHTDTQY

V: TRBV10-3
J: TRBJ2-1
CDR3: AIEAEKNEQF

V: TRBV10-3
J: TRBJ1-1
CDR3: AISPTPMDTEAF

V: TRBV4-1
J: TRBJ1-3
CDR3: ASSQTHTRGNTIY